This is a list of T cell receptor beta chains from one sample in a study of control samples from healthy donors and cancer patients. Sequencing used immunoSEQ multiplex PCR; TCRdb keeps in-frame clones, though not all of them. The sample includes approximately 80,000 clones, roughly 91% of them seen just once. Material: blood. The receptors were sampled from a man aged 30 to 45 in good health. CDR3s leave out the opening cysteine and the closing phenylalanine or tryptophan. The order of the fields is V gene, clone size, CDR3 protein. For some rows the clone size is stated as once, few or many, or as a class when expanded; others skip it.

>TRBV6-6|-
ASSYSLGNYGYT
>TRBV25-1|-
ASRLGQGGYEQY
>TRBV19|-
ASNTGTSGARGELF
>TRBV28|once
ASSTTGGRYEQY
>TRBV7-9|-
ASSLLGGYT
>TRBV5-1|-
ASSLEPFRTGSDTQY
>TRBV6-2/TRBV6-3|-
ASSAGDRLSGEQY
>TRBV20-1|-
SAIQGNEQY
>TRBV4-2|once
ASSRPWDRSSTTGELF
>TRBV3-1/TRBV3-2|-
ASSQDWTGGFGYT
>TRBV5-1|-
ASSLAPTNTGELF
>TRBV2|-
ASSSASGRSYEQY
>TRBV28|-
ASSGEVLGGYEQY
>TRBV28|-
ASSQLESSGNTIY
>TRBV13|-
ASSFSYEQY
>TRBV18|few
ASSPGQGHH
>TRBV7-9|-
ASSRKQGVGETQY
>TRBV6-6|-
ASSYPAAYSYEQY
>TRBV11-2|-
ASSATRGAVGYT
>TRBV5-6|-
ASSLKLTGGYEQY
>TRBV15|-
ATSRDPGETQY
>TRBV18|-
ASSPTSDSNQPQH
>TRBV6-4|-
ASSETPQPFNYGYT
>TRBV5-6|-
ASGSGASGDYEQF
>TRBV28|-
ASSPKFLDSPNQPQH
>TRBV7-9|-
ASRSSGGPTEAF
>TRBV18|-
ASSPQPTTSDSSYEQY
>TRBV27|-
ASSLYRGNQPQH
>TRBV3-1/TRBV3-2|-
ASSQSGQMNYGYT
>TRBV6-2/TRBV6-3|-
ASSPPIPDGGGETQY
>TRBV3-1/TRBV3-2|-
ASSQRGGPRYEQF
>TRBV18|once
ASSPADGYEQF
>TRBV7-2|-
ASSFTGTSGGVEQY
>TRBV9|-
ASSTTRVRNSPLH
>TRBV30|-
AWGNLGRPQH
>TRBV3-1/TRBV3-2|-
ASSPPRPRSEQY
>TRBV29-1|-
SVARDRAYEQY
>TRBV2|-
ASSVGETYQETQY
>TRBV13|-
ASSTTSGTRETQY
>TRBV19|-
ASSMQGFFTEAF
>TRBV21-1|-
ASCPPGRTEAF
>TRBV6-2/TRBV6-3|-
ASSYGTSGGSSYEQY
>TRBV5-4|once
ASSQGQGYNEQF
>TRBV27|-
ASSPPGVTYEQY
>TRBV29-1|-
SVQQGAHEQY
>TRBV7-2|-
ASSFTLQQQETQY
>TRBV19|-
ASSLQLAGEGDTQY
>TRBV6-5|-
ASSPTRWREEKLF
>TRBV7-9|once
ASSLPSGRADNEQF
>TRBV10-1|-
ASSPSGGGREETQY
>TRBV27|-
ASSFGEIGGGAGEQF
>TRBV7-2|once
ASSLVKGLGKETQY
>TRBV11-3|-
ASSGTGTGRNEQF
>TRBV24-1|-
ATSDLRGQRETQY
>TRBV10-3|-
AISPTGEIYEQY
>TRBV11-2|-
ASSYPGQAYEQY